What follows are 4 T cell receptor beta chains derived from one specimen sequenced in a study of OX40 agonist ivuxolimab in advanced cancers. Receptors were amplified or captured by the immunoSEQ multiplex PCR assay. TCRdb obtained this table from immuneACCESS and retained in-frame rearrangements with V and J assigned. These tables miss some clones; where compared with another copy, unresolved V genes account for less than half of the shortfall, and the remainder is unexplained. This sample lists 75,000 to 100,000 clones; about 80% were detected once. The top ten hold roughly 5% of the sample. The sequencing used CD4+ or CD8+ T cells sorted from blood, collected in a trial of the OX40 agonist ivuxolimab. These receptor sequences come from an adult with an advanced solid tumor such as melanoma, head and neck, liver or kidney cancer.

The rearrangement joins TRBV6-4 to TRBJ1-5; no definite D call. The CDR3 spans 15 residues. The V gene's germline CDR1 is MRHNA and CDR2 SNTAGT. Trimming removed 11 bases from V and 0 bases from J, with 17 bases in between. The chain's CDR3 is CAGRRGRFSNQPQHF. CDR3 bases: TGTGCCGGGCGTCGAGGGAGATTTAGCAATCAGCCCCAGCATTTT.

V and J are TRBV4-2 and TRBJ2-1; 11 positions match TRBD1. This CDR3 spans 17 amino acids. Germline lookup yields CDR1 LGHNA and CDR2 YNFKEQ. Trimming took 4 bases from V and 7 from J; bases not matched to a gene: 12. In DNA, the CDR3 is TGTGCCAGCAGCCCCCAAACCGGGACAGGGGGAACGAATGAGCAGTTCTTC. Translating it yields CASSPQTGTGGTNEQFF.

This chain links TRBV6-1 with TRBJ1-2; the match to TRBD1 covers 9 bases. J gave up 9 bases and V 6 bases, and 5 bases lay outside the gene matches. This CDR3 spans 12 amino acids. CDR1 and CDR2 (germline): MNHNS, SASEGT. The CDR3 DNA reads as TGTGCCAGCAGGGGACAGGGTTGGCGCTACACCTTC. It translates to CASRGQGWRYTF.

The chain is built from TRBV5-6 and TRBJ2-5; possible D gene TRBD1, 6 bases. The end of the DNA is better explained by TRBJ2-7, so the J call may be wrong. Per germline, CDR1 SGHDT and CDR2 YYEEEE. CDR3 length: 14 amino acids. The CDR3 nucleotides read TGTGCCAGCAGCTTGGGCAGGGGATTCTACGAGCAGTACTTC. Translating gives CASSLGRGFYEQYF.